This is a list of T cell receptor beta chains from one sample in a study of blood T cell repertoires in COVID-19. Measured with immunoSEQ multiplex PCR; TCRdb has only the in-frame clones, and not every one. The sample records some 48,000 clones, 75% to 85% being singletons. Input material: peripheral blood. These TCRs come from a human donor with acute or convalescent COVID-19. The donor label of this sample is uncertain. Both conserved end residues are part of each CDR3. The D gene is left open where the match is weak. Size tells how often a clone was seen (once, few, many) or the class of an expanded clone, and some rows leave it out.

>TRBV5-6|NA|TRBJ1-2|NA
TGTGCCAGCAGCTTTACAGGAGGGACGATGGACCTTGGCTACACCTTC
CASSFTGGTMDLGYTF
>TRBV11-3|NA|TRBJ2-7|NA
TGTGCCAGCAGCTCCTTGGGCATCTCCTACGAGCAGTACTTC
CASSSLGISYEQYF
>TRBV14|NA|TRBJ1-6|NA
TGTGCCAGCAGCCAATTGTTTGTAGATCCCCTCCACTTT
CASSQLFVDPLHF
>TRBV6-5|NA|TRBJ2-1|NA
TGTGCCAGCAAACCCCAAGCGGCCTACAATGAGCAGTTCTTC
CASKPQAAYNEQFF
>TRBV5-4|NA|TRBJ2-5|NA
TGTGCCAGCAGCCAAAAGGCCGTGACAACGGAGACCCAGTACTTC
CASSQKAVTTETQYF
>TRBV11-3|NA|TRBJ2-5|NA
TGTGCCAGCAGCTTAGCCCCATTTGGCAGGGCAGAGACCCAGTACTTC
CASSLAPFGRAETQYF
>TRBV11-2|NA|TRBJ2-3|TRBD2
TGTGCCAGCAGCCTCCGACTAGCGGGAACCCCAGATACGCAGTATTTT
CASSLRLAGTPDTQYF
>TRBV29-1|NA|TRBJ1-1|NA
TGCAGCGTCTCAGGCAGGGTCAACCCTCCGTATAGCACTGAAGCTTTCTTT
CSVSGRVNPPYSTEAFF
>TRBV5-4|NA|TRBJ2-3|TRBD2
TGTGCCAGCCGCGACGAGCGGGGGGGGGACTCTCGAGGGGATACGCAGTATTTT
CASRDERGGDSRGDTQYF
>TRBV27|NA|TRBJ1-2|NA
TGTGCCAGCAGTTTAGGAGCAGGGGTACGGCATGGCTACACCTTC
CASSLGAGVRHGYTF
>TRBV18|NA|TRBJ2-3|NA
TGTGCCAGCTCACCAAACTCCCTCGTCCACACAGATACGCAGTATTTT
CASSPNSLVHTDTQYF
>TRBV6-1|NA|TRBJ1-1|NA
TGTGCCAGCAGTGAGGGATCGTTTGGAGGTACTGAAGCTTTCTTT
CASSEGSFGGTEAFF
>TRBV19|once|TRBJ1-5|NA
TGTGCCAGTAGTATAGCCGGGAGTATCGAGGCTTACGATCAGCCCCAGCATTTT
CASSIAGSIEAYDQPQHF
>TRBV14|NA|TRBJ1-2|NA
TGTGCCAGCAGCCGGGGGAGCGGGGTTACCTATGGCTACACCTTC
CASSRGSGVTYGYTF
>TRBV6-5|NA|TRBJ1-1|NA
TGTGCCAGCAGACGGGGGGGGTCAGTGGGCACTGAAGCTTTCTTT
CASRRGGSVGTEAFF
>TRBV19|NA|TRBJ1-2|NA
TGTGCCAGTAGTATTGACAGCCGTGCTAACTATGGCTACACCTTC
CASSIDSRANYGYTF
>TRBV2|NA|TRBJ2-3|NA
TGTGCCAGCAGTGGTACGTTTACAAAAACAGATACGCAGTATTTT
CASSGTFTKTDTQYF
>TRBV9|NA|TRBJ1-2|NA
TGTGCCAGCAGCACCCGGGACACCGACTTTCACTTC
CASSTRDTDFHF
>TRBV10-2|NA|TRBJ1-4|NA
TGCGCCAGCAGTGAGCAGGGGACGGTTAGAAATGAAAAACTGTTTTTT
CASSEQGTVRNEKLFF
>TRBV27|NA|TRBJ1-3|NA
TGTGCCAGCAGTTGGCGGGAGGGCTCTGGAAACACCATATATTTT
CASSWREGSGNTIYF
>TRBV27|NA|TRBJ2-3|TRBD2
TGTGCCAGCAGTTCTAGCGGGGGGGCCAGAGATACGCAGTATTTT
CASSSSGGARDTQYF
>TRBV12-5|NA|TRBJ2-3|TRBD2
TGTGCTAGTGGTTTGGTACGGACTAGCGGGAGGCGCACAGATACGCAGTATTTT
CASGLVRTSGRRTDTQYF
>TRBV19|NA|TRBJ1-2|NA
TGTGCCAGTAGTATAGATCAGGGGAGACTGTACTATGGCTACACCTTC
CASSIDQGRLYYGYTF
>TRBV29-1|NA|TRBJ2-7|TRBD1
TGCAGCGGGGCGACAGTGACAGGGAACGAGCAGTACTTC
CSGATVTGNEQYF
>TRBV5-1|NA|TRBJ1-2|TRBD1
TGCGCCAGCAGCCAGGGGGAGGCCTATGGCTACACCTTC
CASSQGEAYGYTF
>TRBV5-6|NA|TRBJ2-3|TRBD2
TGTGCCAGCAGCGCCCCGACTAGCGGGGGGGATACGCAGTATTTT
CASSAPTSGGDTQYF
>TRBV19|once|TRBJ1-2|NA
TGTGCCAGTAGTCCCCTCCAAGGACGGAGGAGCTATGGCTACACCTTC
CASSPLQGRRSYGYTF
>TRBV10-3|once|TRBJ1-6|NA
TGTGCCATCAGTGAGGGACAGACATTTAATTCACCCCTCCACTTT
CAISEGQTFNSPLHF
>TRBV29-1|NA|TRBJ2-4|NA
TGCAGCGTTGGGGAGAACATTCAGTACTTC
CSVGENIQYF
>TRBV18|NA|TRBJ1-4|TRBD1
TGTGCCAGCTCCCTCCGGACAGGGGACGGTGAAAAACTGTTTTTT
CASSLRTGDGEKLFF
>TRBV6-5|NA|TRBJ2-7|TRBD1
TGTGCCAGCAGCCTAGACAGGGGGCCTTTCGAGCAGTACTTC
CASSLDRGPFEQYF
>TRBV10-3|NA|TRBJ2-5|NA
TGTGCCATCAGTGTCGACCGGGGGACCCGGCAGACCCAGTACTTC
CAISVDRGTRQTQYF
>TRBV7-9|NA|TRBJ2-5|TRBD1
TGTGCCAGCAGCTTAGGTACAGGGGAAGAGACCCAGTACTTC
CASSLGTGEETQYF
>TRBV11-2|NA|TRBJ2-2|TRBD1
TGTGCCACATCGGGAACAGGGGGTGGCGGGGAGCTGTTTTTT
CATSGTGGGGELFF
>TRBV30|NA|TRBJ2-6|TRBD1
TGTGCCTGGTTTAGGGACAGGGGGCGTACTGGGGCCAACGTCCTGACTTTC
CAWFRDRGRTGANVLTF
>TRBV6-5|once|TRBJ2-7|TRBD2
TGTGCCAGCAGTTACTCTGGTAGCGGGAGGGGAGAGCAGTACTTC
CASSYSGSGRGEQYF